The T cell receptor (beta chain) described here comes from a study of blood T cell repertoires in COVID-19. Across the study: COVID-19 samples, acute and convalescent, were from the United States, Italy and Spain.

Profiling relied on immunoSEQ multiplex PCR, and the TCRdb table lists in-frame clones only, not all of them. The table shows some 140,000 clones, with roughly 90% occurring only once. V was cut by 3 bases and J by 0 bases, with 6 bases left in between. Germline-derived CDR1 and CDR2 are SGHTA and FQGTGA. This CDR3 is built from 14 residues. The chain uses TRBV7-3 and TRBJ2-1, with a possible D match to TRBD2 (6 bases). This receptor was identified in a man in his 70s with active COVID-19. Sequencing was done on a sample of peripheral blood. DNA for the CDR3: TGTGCCAGCAGCTTTAGCGGCTCCTACAATGAGCAGTTCTTC. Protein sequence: CASSFSGSYNEQFF.